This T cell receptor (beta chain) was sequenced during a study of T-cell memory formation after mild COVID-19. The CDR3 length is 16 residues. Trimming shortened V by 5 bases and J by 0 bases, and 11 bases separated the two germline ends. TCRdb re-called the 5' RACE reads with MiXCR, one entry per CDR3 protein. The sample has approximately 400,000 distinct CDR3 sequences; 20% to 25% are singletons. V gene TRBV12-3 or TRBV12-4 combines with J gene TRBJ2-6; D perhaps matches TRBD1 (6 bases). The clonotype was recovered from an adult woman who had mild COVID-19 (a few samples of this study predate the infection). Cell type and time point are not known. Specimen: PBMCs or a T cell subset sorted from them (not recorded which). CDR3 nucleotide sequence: TGTGCCAGCAGTGACAGGATCAGCTCTGGGGCCAACGTCCTGACTTTC. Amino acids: CASSDRISSGANVLTF.